What follows are 17 T cell receptor beta chains derived from one specimen sequenced in a study of T cell responses to AZD1222 COVID-19 vaccine. Profiled with immunoSEQ multiplex PCR; TCRdb holds only in-frame clones, not every one. The profile shows 160,000 or so clones, roughly 94% of them singletons. The material sequenced was peripheral blood, taken on day 0 of MenACWY control vaccination. The receptor source for this set is an adult in good health.

The genes are TRBV19 and TRBJ2-2; D is perhaps TRBD1 or TRBD2 (5 bases each). The CDR3 length is 15 residues. CDR1 and CDR2 from the germline V gene are LNHDA and SQIVND (reference sequence). Trimming took off 7 bases at V and 6 bases at J, with 18 bases between the two ends. CDR3 in amino acids: CASKTGTLSAGELFF. CDR3 coding DNA: TGTGCCAGTAAGACCGGGACCCTGAGCGCCGGGGAGCTGTTTTTT.

The chain recombines TRBV25-1 with TRBJ1-4; 8 bases match TRBD1. This CDR3 contains 16 residues. Germline V CDR1 and CDR2: MGHDK, SYGVNS. The ends lost 6 bases at V and 8 bases at J; junction bases unmatched: 14. As DNA, the CDR3 is TGTGCCAGCAGGGATGACAGGGGAGACCATCGGGAAAAACTGTTTTTT. Its protein is CASRDDRGDHREKLFF.

This chain uses TRBV29-1 with TRBJ2-7; D tentatively reads TRBD1 or TRBD2 (5 bases each). CDR3 length: 12 amino acids. Germline assignment: CDR1 SQVTM and CDR2 ANQGSEA. Trimming cost V 7 bases and J 7 bases, with 17 bases left between them. The CDR3 is CSAGTLPGEQYF. In DNA, the CDR3 is TGCAGCGCCGGGACCCTACCCGGGGAGCAGTACTTC.

The rearrangement joins TRBV7-3 to TRBJ2-3; 15 nucleotides agree with TRBD2. Germline V gene lookup returns CDR1 SGHTA and CDR2 FQGTGA. This CDR3 has 17 residues. Losses at the gene ends were 4 bases for V and 5 bases for J; bases not matched to a gene: 7. CDR3 sequence reads: CASSSGLAGGPIDTQYF. The DNA of the CDR3 is TGTGCCAGCAGCTCCGGACTAGCGGGAGGGCCGATAGATACGCAGTATTTT. The full variable domain, with the rest looked up from reference TRBV7-3 and TRBJ2-3, is GAGVSQTPSNKVTEKGKYVELRCDPISGHTALYWYRQSLGQGPEFLIYFQGTGAADDSGLPNDRFFAVRPEGSVSTLKIQRTERGDSAVYLCASSSGLAGGPIDTQYFGPGTRLTVL.

This clone was detected only once. The chain joins TRBV15 to TRBJ2-5; D unclear. The CDR3 sequence is 11 residues long. The germline V gene has CDR1 LNHNV and CDR2 YYDKDF (reference sequence). Trimming removed 4 bases from V and 6 bases from J, with 6 bases in between. The CDR3 DNA reads TGTGCCACCAGCAAGGATCAGACCCAGTACTTC. It codes for CATSKDQTQYF.

This chain links TRBV12-3 or TRBV12-4 with TRBJ1-1; D ambiguous. The germline V and J ends were trimmed by 2 bases and 7 bases, with 11 bases remaining between them. The CDR3 has 13 residues. CDR3 loop: CASSLLSAGEAFF. For the CDR3, the DNA is TGTGCCAGCAGTTTATTATCGGCAGGTGAAGCTTTCTTT.

This clone is a singleton in its sample. The chain employs TRBV9 and TRBJ1-1; D is unresolved. Germline V gene sequence: CDR1 SGDLS, CDR2 YYNGEE. The V end lost 4 bases, the J end lost 3 bases, and 13 bases lay between the germline ends. This CDR3 has 14 residues. CDR3: CASSRRPVDTEAFF. In DNA form, the CDR3 reads TGTGCCAGCAGCCGCCGGCCTGTGGACACTGAAGCTTTCTTT.

The chain couples TRBV7-2 to TRBJ1-2, with D tentatively TRBD1 (5 bases). Looked up from germline, CDR1 is SGHTA and CDR2 is FQGNSA. This CDR3 has 14 residues. Between the trimmed V and J ends, which lost 5 bases and 7 bases, there was a span of 17 bases. CDR3 in amino acids: CASSPRTIGSGYTF. CDR3 DNA sequence: TGTGCCAGCAGCCCTCGGACAATAGGTTCTGGCTACACCTTC.

This rearrangement joins TRBV7-3 to TRBJ2-1, with 13 nucleotides matching TRBD2. The CDR3 is made up of 16 amino acids. The germline V gene has CDR1 SGHTA and CDR2 FQGTGA. Trimming took 8 bases from V and 5 from J; bases not matched to a gene: 9. The CDR3 reads CASHKGGTSGNNEQFF. In DNA, the CDR3 is TGTGCCAGCCACAAGGGCGGGACTAGCGGGAACAATGAGCAGTTCTTC.

The rearrangement uses TRBV6-5 and TRBJ1-2; D is unresolved. CDR1 MNHEY and CDR2 SVGAGI come from the germline V gene. V lost 4 bases and J lost 2, with 8 bases in between. This CDR3 is 13 amino acids long. CDR3 coding DNA: TGTGCCAGCAGTTCCCAGGACAACTATGGCTACACCTTC. This codes for CASSSQDNYGYTF.

The V and J genes are TRBV5-1 and TRBJ1-3; the match to TRBD1 covers 7 bases. The CDR3 covers 15 residues. Trimming removed 7 bases from V and 0 bases from J; junction bases left unmatched: 7. The germline V gene has CDR1 SGHRS and CDR2 YFSETQ. The CDR3 nucleotides read TGCGCCAGCCGGGACAGCGAGTTCTCTGGAAACACCATATATTTT. It specifies CASRDSEFSGNTIYF. Supplemented by reference TRBV5-1 and TRBJ1-3, the full variable domain reads KAGVTQTPRYLIKTRGQQVTLSCSPISGHRSVSWYQQTPGQGLQFLFEYFSETQRNKGNFPGRFSGRQFSNSRSEMNVSTLELGDSALYLCASRDSEFSGNTIYFGEGSWLTVV.

The V call is TRBV6-1, the J call TRBJ1-5; D unresolved. CDR3 length equals 18 residues. Trimming removed 0 bases from V and 2 bases from J, with 17 bases in between. Germline assignment: CDR1 MNHNS and CDR2 SASEGT. CDR3 in DNA: TGTGCCAGCAGTGAAGCCCCCCCTTCCCTCGGACGCAATCAGCCCCAGCATTTT. It codes for CASSEAPPSLGRNQPQHF.

The chain employs TRBV14 and TRBJ2-1; no firm D call. This CDR3 has 14 amino acids. Trimming took off 3 bases at V and 4 bases at J, with 10 bases between the two ends. Germline V gene sequence: CDR1 SGHDN, CDR2 FVKESK. The CDR3 DNA reads TGTGCCAGCAGCCAGAACGGACCGTACAATGAGCAGTTCTTC. It encodes CASSQNGPYNEQFF.

This chain connects TRBV30 to TRBJ2-5, with a possible D match to TRBD2 (6 bases). CDR1 and CDR2 (germline): GTSNPN, SVGIG (reference sequence). This CDR3 comprises 13 residues. V dropped 0 bases and J dropped 5 bases, with 10 bases sitting between them. CDR3 sequence: CAWSVGGVETQYF. CDR3 bases: TGTGCCTGGAGTGTGGGCGGGGTTGAGACCCAGTACTTC.

Turning to this clone: Other nucleotide sequences in the sample specify the same CDR3. J is TRBJ1-5 and V is TRBV19; the D gene is possibly TRBD1 (5 bases). V lost 2 bases, J lost 6 bases, and 5 bases lay in between. The CDR3 has 12 amino acids. Germline V gives CDR1 LNHDA, CDR2 SQIVND (reference sequence). The CDR3 sequence is CASSIRGQPQHF. In DNA form, the CDR3 reads TGTGCCAGTAGTATAAGGGGTCAGCCCCAGCATTTT.

This clone was seen more than once but under ten times. The chain uses TRBV7-2 and TRBJ1-2; no firm D call. V was cut by 1 base and J by 10 bases, with 13 bases left in between. Germline CDR1 SGHTA, CDR2 FQGNSA. This CDR3 is built from 13 residues. The CDR3 DNA reads TGTGCCAGCAGCTTAGTTTCGAGCATCTACTACACCTTC. It specifies CASSLVSSIYYTF.

J is TRBJ2-2 and V is TRBV15; D gene uncertain. V was pared by 0 bases and J by 11 bases, with 16 bases between. Germline CDR1 is LNHNV and CDR2 is YYDKDF (reference sequence). This CDR3 is built from 15 residues. CDR3 sequence: CATSRDKATGRELFF. CDR3 nucleotide sequence: TGTGCCACCAGCAGAGATAAGGCCACGGGCCGTGAGCTGTTTTTT.